Shown below are 32 T cell receptor beta chains from a single sample sequenced in a study of beta chain features in type 1 diabetes. Every bit of the isolated RNA underwent reverse transcription, so sequencing read expressed TCRB transcripts. Some clones are missing from TCRdb's copy, which holds only in-frame ones; the method was immunoSEQ multiplex PCR. The data hold hundreds of thousands of clones, with 15% observed a single time. Sequencing was performed on naive CD4+ T cells from blood. The receptor set was obtained from a man between 18 and 29 years old in good health.

The chain links TRBV6-5 to TRBJ1-2, with a possible D match to TRBD1 (5 bases). Germline CDR1 is MNHEY and CDR2 is SVGAGI. V lost 6 bases and J 1 base, leaving 9 bases between the germline ends. The CDR3 extends over 13 amino acids. In nucleotides, the CDR3 is TGTGCCAGCAGCCCGACAGATAACTATGGCTACACCTTC. This gives the protein CASSPTDNYGYTF.

This clone has only a few counts. The V call is TRBV7-3, the J call TRBJ1-1; D call uncertain. V was cut by 4 bases and J by 11 bases, with 14 bases left in between. This CDR3 is built from 12 residues. CDR1 is SGHTA, CDR2 FQGTGA, per germline. This CDR3 reads CASSWADGSAFF. CDR3 nucleotides: TGTGCCAGCAGCTGGGCCGATGGGAGCGCTTTCTTT.

The chain joins TRBV7-2 to TRBJ1-1; 7 positions agree with TRBD1. V shed 3 bases, J shed 2 bases, and the junction held 6 bases outside the gene matches. Germline lookup yields CDR1 SGHTA and CDR2 FQGNSA. This CDR3 contains 15 residues. The CDR3 DNA sequence: TGTGCCAGCAGCTTTACACAGGGGAGAAACACTGAAGCTTTCTTT. Translated: CASSFTQGRNTEAFF.

This chain links TRBV6-1 with TRBJ1-2; TRBD1 is a possible D gene (6 bases). The CDR3 is 15 amino acids. The germline gives CDR1 MNHNS, CDR2 SASEGT. V was clipped by 0 bases and J by 12 bases, with 20 bases between them. The chain's CDR3 is CASSEAGGRASWDTF. The CDR3 coding sequence is TGTGCCAGCAGTGAAGCGGGGGGCAGGGCTTCCTGGGACACCTTC.

The gene calls are TRBV15 and TRBJ2-7; 10 nucleotides align to TRBD1. Per the germline V gene, CDR1 is LNHNV and CDR2 is YYDKDF (reference sequence). Losses at the gene ends were 2 bases for V and 0 bases for J; bases not matched to a gene: 7. The CDR3 consists of 17 residues. The CDR3 sequence: CATSRFWTGGTSYEQYF. CDR3 sequence (DNA): TGTGCCACCAGCAGATTCTGGACAGGGGGTACCTCCTACGAGCAGTACTTC.

The chain joins TRBV4-2 to TRBJ2-1; 11 nucleotides align to TRBD2. V was clipped by 4 bases and J by 5 bases; unmatched bases: 7. The germline gives CDR1 LGHNA, CDR2 YNFKEQ. CDR3 length equals 16 residues. Here the CDR3 reads CASSPGRLAGNNEQFF. CDR3 sequence (DNA): TGTGCCAGCAGCCCCGGCCGACTAGCGGGGAACAATGAGCAGTTCTTC.

The rearrangement joins TRBV9 to TRBJ2-1; 9 nucleotides agree with TRBD2. With V trimmed by 4 bases and J by 0 bases, 5 bases remained unmatched. Germline-derived CDR1 and CDR2 are SGDLS and YYNGEE. The CDR3 is 16 residues long. The CDR3 loop reads CASSQSGGPSYNEQFF. CDR3 nucleotide sequence: TGTGCCAGCAGCCAGAGCGGGGGGCCCTCCTACAATGAGCAGTTCTTC.

V and J are TRBV7-3 and TRBJ2-5, with D perhaps matching TRBD2 (5 bases). The CDR3 extends over 13 amino acids. Germline V gene sequence: CDR1 SGHTA, CDR2 FQGTGA. V lost 2 bases and J lost 5, with 9 bases in between. CDR3 residues: CASSLGLAETQYF. CDR3 bases: TGTGCCAGCAGCTTAGGACTCGCGGAGACCCAGTACTTC.

The CDR3 nucleotides are TGTGCCTGGAGTGGATTTGGGGCAGCTACTCAAGAGACCCAGTACTTC. It codes for CAWSGFGAATQETQYF. V is TRBV30 and J is TRBJ2-5; D might be TRBD1 (5 bases). Looked up from germline, CDR1 is GTSNPN and CDR2 is SVGIG (reference sequence). The CDR3 totals 16 residues. Trimming stripped 1 base from V and 2 bases from J, with 17 bases between.

The V gene is TRBV5-1, the J gene TRBJ1-5, with TRBD1 as a possible D gene (6 bases). This CDR3 has 13 residues. Germline V lookup: CDR1 SGHRS, CDR2 YFSETQ. Trimming took 2 bases from V and 8 from J, leaving 11 bases between them. The DNA for the CDR3 is TGCGCCAGCAGCTTACAGGGAGTCGAGCCCCAGCATTTT. Translated: CASSLQGVEPQHF. Full variable domain (rest looked up from reference TRBV5-1 and TRBJ1-5): KAGVTQTPRYLIKTRGQQVTLSCSPISGHRSVSWYQQTPGQGLQFLFEYFSETQRNKGNFPGRFSGRQFSNSRSEMNVSTLELGDSALYLCASSLQGVEPQHFGDGTRLSIL.

This clone was counted a few times. V usage is TRBV6-5 and J usage is TRBJ1-5, with D perhaps TRBD1 (5 bases). Trimming took 6 bases from V and 6 from J, leaving 15 bases between them. This CDR3 region has 14 residues. Germline CDR1 reads MNHEY; CDR2 reads SVGAGI. CDR3 in amino acids: CASSAGLSRQPQHF. The CDR3 DNA sequence: TGTGCCAGCAGCGCGGGGCTGTCTCGTCAGCCCCAGCATTTT.

The sample holds a few counts of this clone. The rearrangement uses TRBV5-1 and TRBJ2-4; D gene unclear. CDR1 is SGHRS, CDR2 YFSETQ, per germline. The V end was cut by 0 bases, the J end by 3 bases, with 13 bases between. The CDR3 extends over 16 amino acids. Written as DNA, the CDR3 is TGCGCCAGCAGCTTGGCGGGCGAAGTCTTCAAAAACATTCAGTACTTC. Translation: CASSLAGEVFKNIQYF. Combining the CDR3 with reference TRBV5-1 and TRBJ2-4 gives the whole variable domain KAGVTQTPRYLIKTRGQQVTLSCSPISGHRSVSWYQQTPGQGLQFLFEYFSETQRNKGNFPGRFSGRQFSNSRSEMNVSTLELGDSALYLCASSLAGEVFKNIQYFGAGTRLSVL.

This clone was counted only a few times. This chain joins TRBV21-1 and TRBJ1-6; the table's D call, TRBD1, was not checked against the DNA. TRBV21-1 is noted as a pseudogene. This CDR3 spans 18 amino acids. The CDR3 reads CASITGAFRTGEGSPLHF. The CDR3 DNA is TGTGCCAGCATTACCGGGGCATTTCGAACAGGGGAAGGCTCACCCCTCCACTTT.

This CDR3 reads CASSHADTRQTEAFF. The CDR3 bases are TGCGCCAGCAGCCACGCAGACACCAGGCAGACTGAAGCTTTCTTT. J is TRBJ1-1 and V is TRBV4-1, with no clear D. This CDR3 has 15 residues. Trimming removed 3 bases at V and 5 bases at J, with 16 bases between. Germline CDR1 and CDR2: MGHRA and YSYEKL.

The rearrangement uses TRBV2 and TRBJ1-2; the D gene is possibly TRBD1 (5 bases). The germline V gene has CDR1 SNHLY and CDR2 FYNNEI. The CDR3 length is 14 residues. V lost 2 bases to trimming and J lost 5 bases, with 12 bases between them. The CDR3 DNA is TGTGCCAGCAGTGAACAGGGCAGAGATTATGGCTACACCTTC. This encodes CASSEQGRDYGYTF.

The rearrangement uses TRBV9 and TRBJ1-3, with D uncertain. CDR3 length equals 14 residues. From germline, CDR1 is SGDLS and CDR2 YYNGEE. Trimming stripped 0 bases from V and 2 bases from J, with 6 bases between. The CDR3 coding sequence is TGTGCCAGCAGCGTAGGACTTGCTGGAAACACCATATATTTT. Its protein is CASSVGLAGNTIYF.

This clone was detected only a few times. The identical CDR3 is also encoded by other nucleotide sequences in the sample. The V gene is TRBV7-3, the J gene TRBJ1-1; TRBD1 matches at 8 bases. The CDR3 consists of 14 residues. CDR1 SGHTA and CDR2 FQGTGA come from the germline V gene. V lost 4 bases and J lost 4; bases outside the gene matches: 5. The CDR3 region is CASSSQGGRTEAFF. The DNA of the CDR3 is TGTGCCAGCAGCTCACAGGGGGGTCGCACTGAAGCTTTCTTT. The variable domain in full, with the rest retrieved from reference TRBV7-3 and TRBJ1-1, is GAGVSQTPSNKVTEKGKYVELRCDPISGHTALYWYRQSLGQGPEFLIYFQGTGAADDSGLPNDRFFAVRPEGSVSTLKIQRTERGDSAVYLCASSSQGGRTEAFFGQGTRLTVV.

The chain recombines TRBV14 with TRBJ2-3; D is possibly TRBD2 (5 bases). V lost 8 bases, J lost 0 bases, and 9 bases lay in between. CDR1 SGHDN and CDR2 FVKESK come from the germline V gene. This CDR3 is built from 13 residues. The CDR3 here is CASRGLSTDTQYF. The DNA for the CDR3 is TGTGCCAGCCGCGGGCTTAGCACAGATACGCAGTATTTT.

The J gene is TRBJ2-1, the V gene TRBV5-6; TRBD2 might be the D (6 bases). Germline assignment: CDR1 SGHDT and CDR2 YYEEEE. The length of the CDR3 is 14 residues. Trimming removed 2 bases at V and 8 bases at J, with 14 bases between. The CDR3 reads CASSFFVREDEQFF. In nucleotides, the CDR3 is TGTGCCAGCAGCTTCTTCGTCAGGGAGGATGAGCAGTTCTTC.

The rearrangement joins TRBV7-2 to TRBJ1-3; the D gene is possibly TRBD1 (5 bases). CDR3 length: 14 residues. Germline values: CDR1 SGHTA, CDR2 FQGNSA. V lost 3 bases and J lost 1, with 7 bases in between. CDR3 region: CASSFKGSGNTIYF. CDR3 nucleotides: TGTGCCAGCAGCTTCAAGGGGTCTGGAAACACCATATATTTT.

This clone was observed a few times. The chain has TRBV11-2 and TRBJ1-2; no reliable D call. CDR3 length equals 13 residues. The V gene's germline CDR1 is SGHAT and CDR2 FQNNGV. The V gene lost 3 bases and the J gene lost 4 bases, with 9 bases spanning the gap. The CDR3, as DNA: TGTGCCAGCAGCTTTAAAGGGAGCTATGGCTACACCTTC. Encoded protein: CASSFKGSYGYTF.

DNA for the CDR3: TGTGCCAGCTCACCACCTGGGAATAACTATGGCTACACCTTC. Translating it yields CASSPPGNNYGYTF. The gene calls are TRBV18 and TRBJ1-2, with D unclear. Trimming removed 0 bases at V and 1 base at J, with 6 bases between. The length of the CDR3 is 14 residues. CDR1 KGHSH and CDR2 LQKENI come from the germline V gene.

Worth noting for this clone: Other nucleotide sequences in the sample specify the same CDR3. The chain joins TRBV9 to TRBJ2-3; 8 bases are a match to TRBD2. Trimming at V came to 0 bases and at J to 3 bases, leaving 6 bases not matched to a gene. The CDR3 runs 16 residues. Germline CDR1 and CDR2: SGDLS and YYNGEE. The CDR3, as DNA: TGTGCCAGCAGCGTAGGAGCTGGCGGGAGGACAGATACGCAGTATTTT. Translated, it gives CASSVGAGGRTDTQYF.

This clone turned up a few times. The genes are TRBV5-1 and TRBJ2-1; maybe TRBD2 (6 bases). The CDR3 spans 16 residues. Trimming pared 0 bases from V and 5 bases from J, leaving 15 bases between. Germline V gene lookup returns CDR1 SGHRS and CDR2 YFSETQ. The CDR3 loop reads CASSLAPGLDHNEQFF. CDR3 sequence (DNA): TGCGCCAGCAGCTTGGCCCCGGGACTTGACCACAATGAGCAGTTCTTC. The whole variable domain, filled in from reference TRBV5-1 and TRBJ2-1, reads KAGVTQTPRYLIKTRGQQVTLSCSPISGHRSVSWYQQTPGQGLQFLFEYFSETQRNKGNFPGRFSGRQFSNSRSEMNVSTLELGDSALYLCASSLAPGLDHNEQFFGPGTRLTVL.

This clone has just a few counts. V usage is TRBV28 and J usage is TRBJ2-5; 8 bases agree with TRBD2. This CDR3 region has 14 residues. Germline lookup yields CDR1 MDHEN and CDR2 SYDVKM. The V and J ends lost 8 bases and 1 base, in that order; junction bases with no gene match: 6. CDR3 region: CASGTSLIQETQYF. The CDR3 nucleotides read TGTGCCAGCGGGACTAGTCTCATCCAAGAGACCCAGTACTTC.

This clone was observed a handful of times. This chain joins TRBV19 and TRBJ2-5; D might be TRBD1 (5 bases). V was trimmed by 4 bases and J by 5 bases, leaving 14 bases between them. From germline, CDR1 is LNHDA and CDR2 SQIVND (reference sequence). The CDR3 loop spans 14 amino acids. The CDR3 DNA is TGTGCCAGTAGTACTAGGGGCGCCCGGGAGACCCAGTACTTC. As protein: CASSTRGARETQYF.

This chain connects TRBV2 to TRBJ2-2, with TRBD1 as a possible D gene (6 bases). V lost 5 bases, J lost 8 bases, and 18 bases lay in between. Germline CDR1 and CDR2: SNHLY and FYNNEI. The CDR3 has 15 amino acids. The CDR3: CASSQGTSYLGELFF. CDR3 in DNA: TGTGCCAGCAGTCAGGGGACATCATATTTAGGGGAGCTGTTTTTT.

This clone was found a few times. The rearrangement links TRBV2 to TRBJ1-2, with 7 bases that match TRBD1. Germline V gene sequence: CDR1 SNHLY, CDR2 FYNNEI. The CDR3 runs 14 residues. Trimming cost V 1 base and J 5 bases; bases outside gene matches: 4. Here the CDR3 reads CASSEGRGFYGYTF. The CDR3 region has the DNA TGTGCCAGCAGTGAAGGCAGGGGGTTTTATGGCTACACCTTC.

The chain employs TRBV7-9 and TRBJ1-4; 9 bases agree with TRBD1. V gave up 11 bases and J gave up 0 bases; unmatched junction bases: 10. Germline-derived CDR1 and CDR2 are SEHNR and FQNEAQ (reference sequence). The CDR3 runs 16 residues. DNA of the CDR3: TGTGCCGTTCCGGGACAGGGCGTTGCAACTAATGAAAAACTGTTTTTT. As protein: CAVPGQGVATNEKLFF. The full variable domain, completed using reference TRBV7-9 and TRBJ1-4, is DTGVSQNPRHKITKRGQNVTFRCDPISEHNRLYWYRQTLGQGPEFLTYFQNEAQLEKSRLLSDRFSAERPKGSFSTLEIQRTEQGDSAMYLCAVPGQGVATNEKLFFGSGTQLSVL.

The V and J genes are TRBV7-2 and TRBJ2-3; D unresolved. The CDR3 totals 12 residues. CDR1 is SGHTA and CDR2 is FQGNSA in the germline V gene. The V and J ends lost 5 bases and 13 bases respectively, with 16 bases between them. CDR3 sequence: CASSPPGPEEYF. CDR3 bases: TGTGCCAGCAGCCCCCCCGGCCCCGAGGAGTATTTT.

The chain has TRBV18 and TRBJ2-5; possibly TRBD2 for D (6 bases). The CDR3 consists of 15 residues. V was cut by 5 bases and J by 0 bases, with 13 bases left in between. Germline CDR1 KGHSH, CDR2 LQKENI. CDR3 residues: CASSSTGTDQETQYF. CDR3 in DNA: TGTGCCAGCTCATCAACCGGGACTGACCAAGAGACCCAGTACTTC.

In regard to this clone: Within the sample, other DNA sequences also encode this same CDR3. The chain is built from TRBV28 and TRBJ1-2; the D gene is possibly TRBD1 (5 bases). In germline, CDR1 is MDHEN, CDR2 SYDVKM. The CDR3 sequence is 13 residues long. Trimming removed 4 bases from V and 1 base from J, with 7 bases in between. CDR3 bases: TGTGCCAGCAGTTCCGGGGGTAACTATGGCTACACCTTC. The encoded protein is CASSSGGNYGYTF.